These T cell receptor beta chains were read from a single sample in a study of T cell responses to AZD1222 COVID-19 vaccine. TCRdb's table, derived via immunoSEQ multiplex PCR, lists solely in-frame clones and lacks some. The sample shows 180,000 or so clones, 92% of them seen only once. This sample comprised peripheral blood, obtained 28 days after the second AZD1222 dose. These receptors all come from an adult who received the AZD1222 COVID-19 vaccine. Both conserved end residues are part of each CDR3.

j_gene,v_gene,CDR3aa
TRBJ2-2,TRBV19,CASSRTGETGELFF
TRBJ1-1,TRBV18,CASSPGYQGPEAFF
TRBJ1-3,TRBV28,CASHVSGNTIYF
TRBJ2-4,TRBV19,CASRSGGGNIQYF
TRBJ2-4,TRBV7-3,CASSPSGDRNPLF
TRBJ1-2,TRBV7-9,CASSLLTGGQSTF
TRBJ2-7,TRBV27,CASRPIGGGTWSYEQYF
TRBJ1-4,TRBV4-3,CASSQGRDRGEEKLFF
TRBJ2-7,TRBV29-1,CSVEGSRYEQYF
TRBJ1-1,TRBV12-3/TRBV12-4,CASSLGGAEAFF
TRBJ1-1,TRBV25-1,CASSEYGPNTEAFF
TRBJ1-6,TRBV14,CASSQDAVAYSPLHF
TRBJ1-3,TRBV6-6,CASTLDRSDTIYF
TRBJ1-1,TRBV5-1,CASKGGGSTEAFF
TRBJ1-2,TRBV25-1,CASSLGYGYTF
TRBJ2-7,TRBV20-1,CSASDRDTYEQYF
TRBJ1-1,TRBV3-1/TRBV3-2,CASSQGSGRKAFF
TRBJ1-4,TRBV3-1/TRBV3-2,CASSQSEASGEKLFF
TRBJ1-5,TRBV30,CAWGEQPQHF
TRBJ1-2,TRBV5-1,CASSPDPGTNYGYTF
TRBJ2-1,TRBV6-4,CASSEAGGSYNEQFF
TRBJ1-4,TRBV30,CAWSVFPGVNEKLFF
TRBJ2-5,TRBV7-9,CASSLVGSQETQYF
TRBJ1-1,TRBV6-2/TRBV6-3,CASSYSRGRTANTEAFF
TRBJ2-1,TRBV12-2,CASRSTGKPMRFSYNEQFF
TRBJ2-7,TRBV2,CASSVSGPYEQYF
TRBJ1-1,TRBV5-8,CASRTGHITEAFF